Following are 11 T cell receptor beta chains from one sample sequenced in a study of vaccination and CD4 T cells after COVID-19. The antigens of these receptors remain unknown. Time point reported: late sampling 161 to 241 days after vaccination in a few convalescent patients. Treatment here: roughly ten-day PBMC culture with coronavirus spike peptide pools or control peptides (ViraFEST assay). Once obtained from cultured CD4+ T cells, the DNA was sequenced using the Oncomine TCR Beta short-read assay. TCRdb reanalysed the PCR reads using MiXCR and keeps one entry per CDR3 protein. The sample contains 20,000 to 25,000 distinct CDR3 sequences, 46% of which appear only once. Sequencing was performed on CD4+ T cells from blood, cultured in vitro, taken about 7 months after SARS-CoV-2 vaccination. The receptors stem from a human donor who had recovered from COVID-19.

This clonotype was detected only a few times. The chain is built from TRBV6-5 and TRBJ1-6; no clear D. This CDR3 has 15 residues. Looked up from germline, CDR1 is MNHEY and CDR2 is SVGAGI. V lost 2 bases and J lost 5, with 10 bases in between. CDR3 in DNA: TGTGCCAGCAGTTACCAGCCCGGGCATAATTCACCCCTCCACTTT. It is translated as CASSYQPGHNSPLHF.

This clonotype appeared a few times. The chain uses TRBV20-1 and TRBJ1-5, with a weak D call TRBD1 (5 bases). The CDR3 runs 13 residues. Trimming shortened V by 2 bases and J by 3 bases, and 8 bases separated the two germline ends. Germline V gene sequence: CDR1 DFQATT, CDR2 SNEGSKA (reference sequence). The CDR3: CSARRDLNQPQHF. DNA for the CDR3: TGCAGTGCTAGAAGGGACCTCAATCAGCCCCAGCATTTT.

The chain uses TRBV4-1 and TRBJ1-6, with 9 bases lining up with TRBD1. The V segment lost 4 bases and the J segment 8 bases; nucleotides outside the gene matches: 0. The CDR3 sequence is 13 residues long. CDR1 is MGHRA, CDR2 YSYEKL, per germline. The CDR3 is CASSRDRDSPLHF. Here the CDR3 DNA reads TGCGCCAGCAGCCGGGACAGGGATTCACCCCTCCACTTT.

The chain uses TRBV27 and TRBJ2-1; TRBD1 or TRBD2 may be the D gene (5 bases each). Germline lookup yields CDR1 MNHEY and CDR2 SMNVEV (reference sequence). This CDR3 has 16 residues. The V end was cut by 3 bases, the J end by 3 bases, with 15 bases between. The CDR3 here is CASSFRHSGLYNEQFF. The CDR3 nucleotides read TGTGCCAGCAGTTTCCGTCATTCGGGGCTCTACAATGAGCAGTTCTTC.

The rearrangement joins TRBV5-5 to TRBJ2-7; TRBD2 matches 12 bases. V lost 2 bases, J lost 1 base, and 1 base stayed unmatched. Germline V lookup: CDR1 SGHKS, CDR2 YYEKEE (reference sequence). The CDR3 totals 15 residues. The CDR3 bases are TGTGCCAGCAGCTTTGGACTAGCGGGATCCTACGAGCAGTACTTC. It is translated as CASSFGLAGSYEQYF.

The chain has TRBV7-3 and TRBJ1-2, with D hard to call. The CDR3 runs to 12 residues. Trimming removed 1 base from V and 3 bases from J, with 3 bases in between. CDR1 and CDR2 (germline): SGHTA, FQGTGA. In nucleotides, the CDR3 is TGTGCCAGCAGCTTAAAAGACTATGGCTACACCTTC. Encoded protein: CASSLKDYGYTF.

The sample holds a few counts of this clonotype. The V call is TRBV7-9, the J call TRBJ2-6; D gene ambiguous. Germline CDR1 reads SEHNR; CDR2 reads FQNEAQ (reference sequence). The V end was cut by 3 bases, the J end by 4 bases, with 4 bases between. The CDR3 has 13 amino acids. The DNA for the CDR3 is TGTGCCAGCAGCTTGGGAGGGGCCAACGTCCTGACTTTC. This encodes CASSLGGANVLTF. Together with reference TRBV7-9 and TRBJ2-6, the CDR3 gives the full variable domain: DTGVSQNPRHKITKRGQNVTFRCDPISEHNRLYWYRQTLGQGPEFLTYFQNEAQLEKSRLLSDRFSAERPKGSFSTLEIQRTEQGDSAMYLCASSLGGANVLTFGAGSRLTVL.

V is TRBV2 and J is TRBJ2-7; TRBD1 matches at 8 bases. Germline CDR1 is SNHLY and CDR2 is FYNNEI. Unmatched junction bases numbered 3, after V lost 5 bases and J lost 0 bases. CDR3 length: 14 amino acids. The CDR3 sequence: CASSLGTGSYEQYF. The DNA for the CDR3 is TGTGCCAGCAGTTTAGGGACAGGCTCCTACGAGCAGTACTTC. Filled out from reference TRBV2 and TRBJ2-7, the complete variable domain reads EPEVTQTPSHQVTQMGQEVILRCVPISNHLYFYWYRQILGQKVEFLVSFYNNEISEKSEIFDDQFSVERPDGSNFTLKIRSTKLEDSAMYFCASSLGTGSYEQYFGPGTRLTVT.

The CDR3 DNA follows: TGCAGTGCTAGTCCCGTAGGCAACTATGGCTACACCTTC. It yields the protein CSASPVGNYGYTF. The V call is TRBV20-1, the J call TRBJ1-2; no clear D. The CDR3 spans 13 residues. V lost 3 bases, J lost 2 bases, and 10 bases lay in between. The V gene's germline CDR1 is DFQATT and CDR2 SNEGSKA (reference sequence).

This clonotype was detected only a few times. The rearrangement uses TRBV20-1 and TRBJ2-3; D uncertain. Per germline, CDR1 DFQATT and CDR2 SNEGSKA (reference sequence). Trimming took off 0 bases at V and 4 bases at J, with 11 bases between the two ends. The CDR3 consists of 14 residues. This CDR3 reads CSARDSRPADTQYF. The CDR3 coding sequence is TGCAGTGCTAGAGACTCTAGACCGGCAGATACGCAGTATTTT.

In this sample, this clonotype turned up a few times. The V and J genes are TRBV7-9 and TRBJ2-3, with D perhaps matching TRBD1 or TRBD2 (6 bases each). CDR3 length: 17 residues. The V and J ends lost 5 bases and 4 bases respectively, with 22 bases between them. CDR1 and CDR2 (germline): SEHNR, FQNEAQ (reference sequence). CDR3 nucleotides: TGTGCCAGCAGCAGAGGACAGCCTAGCGCTCACCCAGATACGCAGTATTTT. Its translation is CASSRGQPSAHPDTQYF. The variable domain in full, completed from reference TRBV7-9 and TRBJ2-3, reads DTGVSQNPRHKITKRGQNVTFRCDPISEHNRLYWYRQTLGQGPEFLTYFQNEAQLEKSRLLSDRFSAERPKGSFSTLEIQRTEQGDSAMYLCASSRGQPSAHPDTQYFGPGTRLTVL.